This TCR beta chain was retrieved from a study of cytomegalovirus exposure and HLA in healthy donors. About the research overall: In a later analysis, it was reported that the approximately 120 validation repertoires had been produced on the same platform as the 600 to 850 repertoires belonging to the first cohort.

The donors were in the approximately 120-subject validation cohort, distinct from the approximately 700-subject first cohort. The CDR3 extends over 15 amino acids. The germline V gene has CDR1 SGHRS and CDR2 YFSETQ. J was trimmed by 4 bases and V by 4 bases; bases with no gene match: 8. Some clones are missing from TCRdb's copy, which holds only in-frame ones; the method was immunoSEQ multiplex PCR. This sample has 160,000 or so clones, with roughly 91% found just once. Sequenced sample: PBMCs. This chain links TRBV5-1 with TRBJ1-5; 7 positions agree with TRBD1. This TCR derives from a man younger than 30 in good health and CMV-seronegative. The CDR3 DNA follows: TGCGCCAGCAGCCTAAGGGGACAGCAGAATCAGCCCCAGCATTTT. Amino acids: CASSLRGQQNQPQHF.